Below, 32 T cell receptor beta chains from the same sample are listed, as sequenced in a study of blood T cell repertoires in COVID-19. TCRdb's table, derived via immunoSEQ multiplex PCR, lists solely in-frame clones and lacks some. The data show 200,000 or so clones, about 85% seen once. Sequencing used PBMCs or T cells enriched from blood (not recorded which). Every receptor here comes from a woman in her twenties or thirties who had recovered from COVID-19.

The chain joins TRBV15 to TRBJ2-2, with D possibly being TRBD2 (5 bases). The CDR3 has 15 amino acids. The germline CDR1 and CDR2 sequences are LNHNV and YYDKDF (reference sequence). The ends were cut back, 0 bases at V and 0 bases at J, with 5 bases in the middle. The CDR3 DNA reads TGTGCCACCAGCAGAGACGGGGCGAACACCGGGGAGCTGTTTTTT. Translation gives CATSRDGANTGELFF. The full variable domain, its missing parts supplied by reference TRBV15 and TRBJ2-2, is DAMVIQNPRYQVTQFGKPVTLSCSQTLNHNVMYWYQQKSSQAPKLLFHYYDKDFNNEADTPDNFQSRRPNTSFCFLDIRSPGLGDTAMYLCATSRDGANTGELFFGEGSRLTVL.

The chain couples TRBV2 to TRBJ1-5; 7 bases line up with TRBD1. The germline V gene encodes CDR1 SNHLY and CDR2 FYNNEI. The length of the CDR3 is 15 residues. Losses at the gene ends were 6 bases for V and 0 bases for J; bases not matched to a gene: 5. Here the CDR3 DNA reads TGTGCCAGCAGGGGACAGCGACATAGCAATCAGCCCCAGCATTTT. Its protein is CASRGQRHSNQPQHF.

A note on this clone: A junction boundary mismatches the germline segment, possibly from a read error. The chain has TRBV7-7 and TRBJ2-3, with 9 bases matching TRBD1. Per germline, CDR1 SSHAT and CDR2 FNYEAQ (reference sequence). The CDR3 consists of 14 residues. The CDR3 nucleotides read TGTGCTAGCAGCTTGGGGACAGGGTTGGATACGCAGTATTTT. Amino acids: CASSLGTGLDTQYF.

The chain carries TRBV18 and TRBJ2-7; 8 bases agree with TRBD1. Germline V gene sequence: CDR1 KGHSH, CDR2 LQKENI. Germline trimming cut 3 bases from V and 7 bases from J; bases unmatched to any gene: 14. The CDR3 spans 16 residues. CDR3 region: CASSPRRTGGLGEQYF. The DNA of the CDR3 is TGTGCCAGCTCACCCAGGCGAACAGGGGGGCTGGGGGAGCAGTACTTC.

This chain joins TRBV4-2 and TRBJ2-1; D is unresolved. The CDR3 extends over 13 amino acids. In germline, CDR1 is LGHNA, CDR2 YNFKEQ. V lost 0 bases and J lost 8, with 8 bases in between. CDR3 in DNA: TGTGCCAGCAGCCAAGAGGAACGGGATGAGCAGTTCTTC. As protein: CASSQEERDEQFF.

In this sample, this clone turned up a few times. The chain employs TRBV7-2 and TRBJ1-2, with TRBD1 as a possible D gene (5 bases). Germline CDR1 is SGHTA and CDR2 is FQGNSA. The CDR3 covers 14 residues. Trimming took off 6 bases at V and 4 bases at J, with 15 bases between the two ends. The CDR3 is CASRPARQTYGYTF. The CDR3 DNA is TGTGCCAGCAGACCCGCCCGACAGACCTATGGCTACACCTTC.

The J gene is TRBJ1-2, the V gene TRBV5-6, with 11 positions matching TRBD1. V lost 3 bases to trimming and J lost 5 bases; unmatched junction nucleotides: 9. This CDR3 region has 16 residues. Germline V lookup: CDR1 SGHDT, CDR2 YYEEEE. CDR3 DNA: TGTGCCAGCAGCTACCACGACCGGGACAGGGGGTATGGCTACACCTTC. It translates to CASSYHDRDRGYGYTF.

The chain is built from TRBV6-4 and TRBJ1-2, with D unclear. Between the trimmed V and J ends, which lost 6 bases and 0 bases, there was a span of 14 bases. The CDR3 is 15 amino acids. The germline gives CDR1 MRHNA, CDR2 SNTAGT. CDR3 sequence (DNA): TGTGCCAGCAGGCCCAGTGGAGGGACTAACTATGGCTACACCTTC. Translated: CASRPSGGTNYGYTF.

V and J are TRBV11-2 and TRBJ1-1, with D possibly matching TRBD1 (6 bases). The CDR3 has 16 amino acids. V was trimmed by 5 bases and J by 2 bases, leaving 18 bases between them. CDR1 and CDR2 from the germline V gene are SGHAT and FQNNGV. The CDR3 region is CASSLNPGTRNTEAFF. The CDR3 coding sequence is TGTGCCAGCAGCCTGAACCCCGGGACAAGAAACACTGAAGCTTTCTTT.

This sequence joins TRBV2 and TRBJ2-5; 7 nucleotides align to TRBD1. Germline V gene sequence: CDR1 SNHLY, CDR2 FYNNEI. J lost 4 bases, V lost 5 bases, and 4 bases had no gene match. The CDR3 has 13 residues. Written as DNA, the CDR3 is TGTGCCAGCAGTTATTACAGGGGAGAGACCCAGTACTTC. This translates into CASSYYRGETQYF.

The table lists this clone with a count of one. Other DNA sequences in the sample encode the same CDR3. This chain uses TRBV4-1 with TRBJ1-2; 9 bases are shared with TRBD1. The length of the CDR3 is 14 residues. The V gene end was trimmed by 3 bases and the J gene end by 4 bases; junction bases not matched to a gene: 3. Germline V gene lookup returns CDR1 MGHRA and CDR2 YSYEKL. CDR3 bases: TGCGCCAGCAGCCAGGACAGGGGCTCCTATGGCTACACCTTC. Residues: CASSQDRGSYGYTF.

This rearrangement joins TRBV4-1 to TRBJ2-1; 7 positions match TRBD1. Per germline, CDR1 MGHRA and CDR2 YSYEKL. J gave up 1 base and V 5 bases, and 2 bases lay outside the gene matches. This CDR3 is 14 amino acids long. The CDR3 bases are TGCGCCAGCAGCGACAGGGCTTCCTACAATGAGCAGTTCTTC. Its protein product is CASSDRASYNEQFF.

This chain joins TRBV19 and TRBJ2-5; D perhaps matches TRBD1 (6 bases). The CDR3 runs 14 residues. V was trimmed by 4 bases and J by 2 bases, leaving 11 bases between them. CDR1 and CDR2 (germline): LNHDA, SQIVND (reference sequence). The CDR3 here is CASSSNRDQETQYF. The CDR3 DNA reads TGTGCCAGTAGTAGTAACAGGGATCAAGAGACCCAGTACTTC.

The chain uses TRBV6-5 and TRBJ2-7; no clear D. Trimming left V 2 bases short and J 7 bases short, with 6 bases between. The CDR3 totals 11 residues. CDR1 MNHEY and CDR2 SVGAGI come from the germline V gene. This CDR3 reads CASSYGPEQYF. The CDR3 DNA reads as TGTGCCAGCAGTTACGGGCCGGAGCAGTACTTC.

The V and J genes are TRBV5-1 and TRBJ1-2, with 7 bases aligning to TRBD1. This CDR3 spans 14 amino acids. The V gene end was trimmed by 0 bases and the J gene end by 7 bases; junction bases not matched to a gene: 6. Germline assignment: CDR1 SGHRS and CDR2 YFSETQ. The CDR3 nucleotides read TGCGCCAGCAGCTTGGAGACAGGGTTGAGTGGCTACACCTTC. Its protein is CASSLETGLSGYTF.

The sample holds one count of this clone. The chain joins TRBV7-2 to TRBJ2-3; D remains ambiguous. The ends were cut back, 1 base at V and 6 bases at J, with 14 bases in the middle. Germline values: CDR1 SGHTA, CDR2 FQGNSA. This CDR3 contains 15 residues. The DNA of the CDR3 is TGTGCCAGCAGCTTAGTACACCCCCCCATGGATACGCAGTATTTT. It yields the protein CASSLVHPPMDTQYF. Full variable domain (rest looked up from reference TRBV7-2 and TRBJ2-3): GAGVSQSPSNKVTEKGKDVELRCDPISGHTALYWYRQSLGQGLEFLIYFQGNSAPDKSGLPSDRFSAERTGGSVSTLTIQRTQQEDSAVYLCASSLVHPPMDTQYFGPGTRLTVL.

As regards this clone: In the same sample, other DNA sequences code for this CDR3. The chain joins TRBV7-3 to TRBJ2-2; a possible D gene is TRBD2 (6 bases). In germline, CDR1 is SGHTA, CDR2 FQGTGA. The CDR3 is made up of 13 amino acids. V was trimmed by 2 bases and J by 6 bases, leaving 7 bases between them. The CDR3 spells CASSLGGAGELFF. The CDR3 DNA reads TGTGCCAGCAGCTTAGGAGGGGCCGGGGAGCTGTTTTTT.

The chain joins TRBV27 to TRBJ1-1; D remains unclear. The CDR3 length is 12 residues. Germline CDR1 is MNHEY and CDR2 is SMNVEV (reference sequence). Trimming cost V 3 bases and J 2 bases, with 4 bases left between them. The CDR3 bases are TGTGCCAGCAGTTTCCCAAACACTGAAGCTTTCTTT. This codes for CASSFPNTEAFF.

The chain recombines TRBV5-1 with TRBJ1-2; TRBD1 matches at 7 bases. V lost 0 bases and J lost 10; bases outside the gene matches: 6. Germline V lookup: CDR1 SGHRS, CDR2 YFSETQ. The CDR3 contains 13 residues. CDR3 amino acids: CASSLDVGGAYTF. The CDR3 DNA reads TGCGCCAGCAGCTTGGACGTAGGGGGCGCCTACACCTTC.

The chain combines TRBV7-9 with TRBJ1-6; D perhaps matches TRBD1 (5 bases). Germline CDR1 reads SEHNR; CDR2 reads FQNEAQ (reference sequence). The V end was cut by 2 bases, the J end by 0 bases, with 17 bases between. This CDR3 has 19 residues. The CDR3 nucleotides are TGTGCCAGCAGCTTACACAGGCGAATAATGAGCTCCTATAATTCACCCCTCCACTTT. It encodes CASSLHRRIMSSYNSPLHF.

This chain uses TRBV6-5 with TRBJ1-2, with D unclear. Trimming stripped 4 bases from V and 1 base from J, with 10 bases between. The CDR3 runs to 14 residues. The germline CDR1 and CDR2 sequences are MNHEY and SVGAGI. The CDR3 DNA follows: TGTGCCAGCAGTTTCGCGACACTTAACTATGGCTACACCTTC. This encodes CASSFATLNYGYTF.

This chain connects TRBV19 to TRBJ1-1; 7 nucleotides agree with TRBD1. The CDR3 extends over 12 amino acids. The V gene end was trimmed by 7 bases and the J gene end by 11 bases; junction bases not matched to a gene: 10. The germline V gene has CDR1 LNHDA and CDR2 SQIVND (reference sequence). The CDR3 coding sequence is TGTGCCAGTAAACAGGGGTTGGGTGAGGCTTTCTTT. This translates into CASKQGLGEAFF.

The chain uses TRBV6-6 and TRBJ2-7; 8 positions agree with TRBD1. Germline V gene sequence: CDR1 MNHNY, CDR2 SVGAGI (reference sequence). The trim removed 7 bases at V and 4 bases at J, leaving 6 bases unmatched. There are 13 residues in the CDR3. The CDR3 DNA sequence: TGTGCCAGCACCGACAGGGGCCCTTACGAGCAGTACTTC. Translated, it gives CASTDRGPYEQYF.

The gene calls are TRBV3-1 (or the pseudogene TRBV3-2) and TRBJ1-4; D is perhaps TRBD1 (5 bases). Germline-derived CDR1 and CDR2 are LGHDT and YNNKEL (reference sequence). The CDR3 has 14 residues. Trimming took off 0 bases at V and 10 bases at J, with 12 bases between the two ends. The CDR3 coding sequence is TGTGCCAGCAGCCAAGACGGGGGAGGGCGAAAACTGTTTTTT. It encodes CASSQDGGGRKLFF.

The gene calls are TRBV18 and TRBJ1-3; the D gene is possibly TRBD1 (6 bases). The CDR3 is made up of 18 amino acids. Germline assignment: CDR1 KGHSH and CDR2 LQKENI. V was cut by 3 bases and J by 0 bases, with 18 bases left in between. The CDR3 loop reads CASSPNPTGAISGNTIYF. DNA of the CDR3: TGTGCCAGCTCACCTAACCCGACAGGCGCCATCTCTGGAAACACCATATATTTT.

The chain couples TRBV7-9 to TRBJ2-5; D gene unclear. The V end was cut by 1 base, the J end by 2 bases, with 8 bases between. The CDR3 is 14 residues long. Germline CDR1 SEHNR, CDR2 FQNEAQ (reference sequence). The CDR3 nucleotides are TGTGCCAGCAGCTTAGGAGGTCGGCAAGAGACCCAGTACTTC. Encoded protein: CASSLGGRQETQYF.

This clone occurred a few times. CDR3: CASSLDWGPSTDTQYF. CDR3 DNA: TGTGCCAGCAGCTTAGATTGGGGGCCGAGCACAGATACGCAGTATTTT. V gene TRBV7-9 combines with J gene TRBJ2-3; the D gene is possibly TRBD1 (6 bases). Looked up from germline, CDR1 is SEHNR and CDR2 is FQNEAQ (reference sequence). The length of the CDR3 is 16 residues. Trimming removed 1 base at V and 0 bases at J, with 11 bases between.

The rearrangement links TRBV7-2 to TRBJ1-6, with no clear D. Germline V gene lookup returns CDR1 SGHTA and CDR2 FQGNSA. CDR3 length equals 15 residues. Between the trimmed V and J ends, which lost 5 bases and 7 bases, there was a span of 15 bases. The chain's CDR3 is CASSPTRQENSPLHF. The CDR3 DNA reads TGTGCCAGCAGCCCTACTAGACAAGAAAATTCACCCCTCCACTTT.

This rearrangement joins TRBV11-1 to TRBJ2-2; 8 bases align to TRBD1. The germline gives CDR1 SGHAT, CDR2 FQDESV (reference sequence). V shed 4 bases, J shed 7 bases, and the junction held 8 bases outside the gene matches. The CDR3 sequence is 15 residues long. The CDR3 bases are TGTGCCAGCAGCTCCCCGGACAGGGAGGTCGGGGAGCTGTTTTTT. Its protein is CASSSPDREVGELFF.

The chain's CDR3 is CASRNPGQGRYEQYF. DNA for the CDR3: TGTGCCAGCAGGAACCCGGGACAGGGGCGATACGAGCAGTACTTC. The chain recombines TRBV27 with TRBJ2-7; the match to TRBD1 covers 10 bases. The CDR3 totals 15 residues. Germline V gene lookup returns CDR1 MNHEY and CDR2 SMNVEV (reference sequence). V lost 6 bases and J lost 4; bases outside the gene matches: 9.

This chain connects TRBV19 to TRBJ2-3; D remains ambiguous. CDR1 LNHDA and CDR2 SQIVND come from the germline V gene (reference sequence). The germline V and J ends were trimmed by 3 bases and 6 bases, with 13 bases remaining between them. The CDR3 runs 14 residues. CDR3 DNA: TGTGCCAGTAGTATTCCCCTCTCAGCGGATACGCAGTATTTT. Translating gives CASSIPLSADTQYF. Full variable domain (remainder filled in from reference TRBV19 and TRBJ2-3): DGGITQSPKYLFRKEGQNVTLSCEQNLNHDAMYWYRQDPGQGLRLIYYSQIVNDFQKGDIAEGYSVSREKKESFPLTVTSAQKNPTAFYLCASSIPLSADTQYFGPGTRLTVL.

The count of this clone is one. V usage is TRBV6-1 and J usage is TRBJ2-1; 8 bases are a match to TRBD2. Germline CDR1 reads MNHNS; CDR2 reads SASEGT. The CDR3 contains 16 residues. V lost 1 base to trimming and J lost 4 bases; unmatched junction nucleotides: 6. The CDR3 is CASSEETGGLYNEQFF. The CDR3 nucleotides read TGTGCCAGCAGTGAAGAAACGGGAGGGCTATACAATGAGCAGTTCTTC.